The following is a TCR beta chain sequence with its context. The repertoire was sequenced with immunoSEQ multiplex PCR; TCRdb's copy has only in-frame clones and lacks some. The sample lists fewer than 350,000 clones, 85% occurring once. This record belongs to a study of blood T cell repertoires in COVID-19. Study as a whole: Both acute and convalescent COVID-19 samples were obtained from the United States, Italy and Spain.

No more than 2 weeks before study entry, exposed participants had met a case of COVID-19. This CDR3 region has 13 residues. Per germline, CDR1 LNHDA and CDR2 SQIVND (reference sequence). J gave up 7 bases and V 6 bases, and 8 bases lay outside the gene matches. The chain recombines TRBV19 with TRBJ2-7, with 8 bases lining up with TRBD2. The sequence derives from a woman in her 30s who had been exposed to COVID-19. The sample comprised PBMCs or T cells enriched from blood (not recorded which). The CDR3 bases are TGTGCCAGTAGCAAACTAGCGGAGCAGGAGCAGTACTTC. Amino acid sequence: CASSKLAEQEQYF.